The 23 T cell receptor beta chains reported below all come from one sample, sequenced in a study of control samples from healthy donors and cancer patients. This table comes from immunoSEQ multiplex PCR, and its TCRdb copy is limited to in-frame clones, with some not included. The sample lists about 140,000 clones; about 85% were seen once. The sequenced sample consisted of blood. The receptor source for this set is a woman in her 30s in good health.

This sequence joins TRBV10-3 and TRBJ2-3, with TRBD2 matching over 7 bases. Germline loops: CDR1 ENHRY, CDR2 SYGVKD. The CDR3 has 19 amino acids. J lost 0 bases, V lost 6 bases, and 18 bases had no gene match. In nucleotides, the CDR3 is TGTGCCATCAGGGTCCCCACTTTTTCTTCAGCGGGGAGCACAGATACGCAGTATTTT. Residues: CAIRVPTFSSAGSTDTQYF.

This chain links TRBV25-1 with TRBJ1-3, with D possibly TRBD1 on 5 matching bases. The CDR3 is made up of 16 amino acids. V was cut by 4 bases and J by 5 bases, with 18 bases left in between. Per germline, CDR1 MGHDK and CDR2 SYGVNS. The CDR3 spells CASSAPGRTGRNTIYF. CDR3 sequence (DNA): TGTGCCAGCAGTGCCCCGGGACGAACTGGGCGAAACACCATATATTTT.

The V gene is TRBV4-2, the J gene TRBJ2-5, with 8 bases fitting TRBD2. The trim removed 5 bases at V and 3 bases at J, leaving 11 bases unmatched. CDR1 and CDR2 (germline): LGHNA, YNFKEQ. This CDR3 spans 16 amino acids. CDR3 nucleotide sequence: TGTGCCAGCAGCGACCCTGGTCGGGGGGGGAAAGAGACCCAGTACTTC. It yields the protein CASSDPGRGGKETQYF.

This chain uses TRBV19 with TRBJ2-3; possibly TRBD2 for D (6 bases). V lost 3 bases to trimming and J lost 8 bases, with 21 bases between them. The length of the CDR3 is 16 residues. CDR1 and CDR2 from the germline V gene are LNHDA and SQIVND (reference sequence). As DNA, the CDR3 is TGTGCCAGTAGTATGGTACCGGTGGCGGGGCAGGGTACGCAGTATTTT. This translates into CASSMVPVAGQGTQYF.

The chain uses TRBV11-2 and TRBJ2-2; perhaps D is TRBD1 or TRBD2 (6 bases each). The CDR3 loop spans 17 amino acids. CDR1 is SGHAT, CDR2 FQNNGV, per germline. V was clipped by 7 bases and J by 0 bases, with 18 bases between them. The CDR3: CASTPWGAKSNTGELFF. CDR3 DNA sequence: TGTGCCAGCACACCTTGGGGGGCAAAATCGAACACCGGGGAGCTGTTTTTT.

The genes are TRBV5-1 and TRBJ2-6, with 11 nucleotides matching TRBD1. The CDR3 has 17 amino acids. With 4 bases clipped from V and 2 bases from J, the junction kept 5 bases outside the gene matches. Germline CDR1 reads SGHRS; CDR2 reads YFSETQ. For the CDR3, the DNA is TGCGCCAGCAGCGGACAGGGGGCGCGAACTGGGGCCAACGTCCTGACTTTC. It codes for CASSGQGARTGANVLTF.

The CDR3 spells CASRQGGGTDTQYF. The CDR3 DNA reads TGTGCCAGCAGACAGGGGGGCGGCACAGATACGCAGTATTTT. The chain uses TRBV6-4 and TRBJ2-3, with 8 bases matching TRBD1. The CDR3 is 14 amino acids. CDR1 MRHNA and CDR2 SNTAGT come from the germline V gene. Trimming took 6 bases from V and 1 from J; bases not matched to a gene: 3.

V usage is TRBV5-1 and J usage is TRBJ2-2; 7 bases are shared with TRBD2. The CDR3 covers 16 residues. Unmatched junction bases numbered 4, after V lost 1 base and J lost 1 base. Germline V gene sequence: CDR1 SGHRS, CDR2 YFSETQ. DNA of the CDR3: TGCGCCAGCAGCTTGACCCCTAGCGGGAACACCGGGGAGCTGTTTTTT. Translating it yields CASSLTPSGNTGELFF.

V is TRBV15 and J is TRBJ1-5; the match to TRBD1 covers 8 bases. CDR1 is LNHNV and CDR2 is YYDKDF in the germline V gene (reference sequence). The CDR3 has 15 residues. The trim removed 0 bases at V and 4 bases at J, leaving 2 bases unmatched. CDR3: CATSRDQGANQPQHF. CDR3 nucleotide sequence: TGTGCCACCAGCAGAGATCAGGGGGCAAATCAGCCCCAGCATTTT.

V gene TRBV7-3 combines with J gene TRBJ2-7, with 8 bases lining up with TRBD2. The CDR3 covers 15 residues. Germline values: CDR1 SGHTA, CDR2 FQGTGA. After removal of 2 bases from V and 2 bases from J, the junction contained 5 bases not matched to a gene. This CDR3 is CASSLSGGLAYEQYF. In nucleotides, the CDR3 is TGTGCCAGCAGCTTATCGGGGGGACTAGCCTACGAGCAGTACTTC. Full variable domain (rest looked up from reference TRBV7-3 and TRBJ2-7): GAGVSQTPSNKVTEKGKYVELRCDPISGHTALYWYRQSLGQGPEFLIYFQGTGAADDSGLPNDRFFAVRPEGSVSTLKIQRTERGDSAVYLCASSLSGGLAYEQYFGPGTRLTVT.

The V gene is TRBV7-2, the J gene TRBJ1-2; TRBD1 agrees at 8 bases. The J segment lost 2 bases and the V segment lost 1 base, leaving 6 bases of the junction unmatched. Germline loops: CDR1 SGHTA, CDR2 FQGNSA. The CDR3 runs to 16 residues. The CDR3 loop reads CASSLDWTGRNYGYTF. The DNA of the CDR3 is TGTGCCAGCAGCTTAGACTGGACAGGGAGGAACTATGGCTACACCTTC.

The V call is TRBV6-5, the J call TRBJ1-1; D might be TRBD1 (6 bases). The CDR3 contains 14 residues. Trimming stripped 5 bases from V and 4 bases from J, with 14 bases between. In germline, CDR1 is MNHEY, CDR2 SVGAGI. The CDR3 DNA reads TGTGCCAGCAGTACGGGACCGGGGGCCACTGAAGCTTTCTTT. This sequence encodes CASSTGPGATEAFF.

The chain is built from TRBV3-1 (or the pseudogene TRBV3-2) and TRBJ2-1, with D hard to call. This CDR3 is built from 12 residues. In germline, CDR1 is LGHDT, CDR2 YNNKEL (reference sequence). V dropped 2 bases and J dropped 8 bases, with 7 bases sitting between them. The CDR3 bases are TGTGCCAGCAGCCAAAGGAGCTATGAGCAGTTCTTC. Translating gives CASSQRSYEQFF.

The chain has TRBV5-1 and TRBJ2-1, with D perhaps being TRBD1 or TRBD2 (5 bases each). Trimming shortened V by 9 bases and J by 0 bases, and 13 bases separated the two germline ends. This CDR3 comprises 14 residues. Per germline, CDR1 SGHRS and CDR2 YFSETQ. The CDR3 region is CATTEGYSYNEQFF. The CDR3 region has the DNA TGCGCCACCACCGAGGGGTACTCCTACAATGAGCAGTTCTTC.

The V call is TRBV6-5, the J call TRBJ1-2, with TRBD1 as a possible D gene (5 bases). The V gene's germline CDR1 is MNHEY and CDR2 SVGAGI. CDR3 size: 15 residues. With 2 bases removed from V and 10 bases from J, the gap between germline ends came to 20 bases. The CDR3 nucleotides read TGTGCCAGCAGTTACCAGGGACTCGCGACCGATCTCTACACCTTC. It translates to CASSYQGLATDLYTF.

The rearrangement uses TRBV5-1 and TRBJ2-1; the match to TRBD1 covers 9 bases. V shed 4 bases, J shed 6 bases, and the junction held 8 bases outside the gene matches. This CDR3 is 15 amino acids long. Germline V gene sequence: CDR1 SGHRS, CDR2 YFSETQ. The CDR3 DNA reads TGCGCCAGCAGCCTGGGCCCGACAGGGGGCAATGAGCAGTTCTTC. It translates to CASSLGPTGGNEQFF.

The rearrangement links TRBV23-1 to TRBJ2-7; D is ambiguous. TRBV23-1 is an ORF, with its function uncertain. V was cut by 3 bases and J by 3 bases, with 15 bases left in between. This CDR3 has 15 residues. The CDR3 sequence: CASSHLKGLFYEQYF. The CDR3 nucleotides are TGCGCCAGCAGTCATTTAAAGGGCCTTTTCTACGAGCAGTACTTC.

As for this clone: The junction shows a germline mismatch at one end, possibly a read error. This rearrangement joins TRBV5-1 to TRBJ2-3, with D uncertain. CDR1 is SGHRS, CDR2 YFSETQ, per germline. CDR3 length: 16 amino acids. CDR3 bases: TGCGCCACCAGCCCCGGTGGGTCCCTTGCCACAGATACGCAGTATTTT. Encoded protein: CATSPGGSLATDTQYF.

The CDR3 region is CASSEALRGLAGELFF. CDR3 coding DNA: TGTGCCAGCAGTGAAGCGCTTCGGGGGTTAGCCGGGGAGCTGTTTTTT. This sequence joins TRBV6-1 and TRBJ2-2, with D maybe TRBD2 (6 bases). CDR1 and CDR2 (germline): MNHNS, SASEGT. CDR3 length equals 16 residues. V gave up 0 bases and J gave up 6 bases, with 14 bases separating them.

The V call is TRBV3-1 (or the pseudogene TRBV3-2), the J call TRBJ2-5; 9 positions agree with TRBD1. The J segment lost 7 bases and the V segment lost 4 bases, leaving 7 bases of the junction unmatched. The CDR3 runs to 14 residues. Germline CDR1 is LGHDT and CDR2 is YNNKEL (reference sequence). CDR3 in amino acids: CASSPTGGAGTQYF. The CDR3 DNA reads TGTGCCAGCAGCCCAACAGGGGGCGCAGGGACCCAGTACTTC.

The CDR3 sequence is CASSLYGVEQYF. CDR3 DNA sequence: TGTGCCAGCAGTTTATACGGGGTCGAGCAGTACTTC. The chain links TRBV12-3 or TRBV12-4 to TRBJ2-7; D might be TRBD2 (5 bases). Between the trimmed V and J ends, which lost 2 bases and 6 bases, there was a span of 8 bases. The CDR3 extends over 12 amino acids.

V and J are TRBV30 and TRBJ2-4, with D hard to call. CDR3 length: 13 residues. The germline V gene encodes CDR1 GTSNPN and CDR2 SVGIG (reference sequence). The germline V and J ends were trimmed by 3 bases and 5 bases, with 11 bases remaining between them. For the CDR3, the DNA is TGTGCCTGGAGCCTCTTCCCTGAAAACATTCAGTACTTC. Its protein product is CAWSLFPENIQYF.

With regard to this clone: This CDR3 is also generated by other DNA sequences in the sample. The V call is TRBV18, the J call TRBJ2-7; maybe TRBD2 (5 bases). Germline V lookup: CDR1 KGHSH, CDR2 LQKENI. V lost 1 base and J lost 2, with 9 bases in between. The length of the CDR3 is 14 residues. CDR3 nucleotide sequence: TGTGCCAGCTCACCACAAAGGGAGCCCTACGAGCAGTACTTC. Its protein is CASSPQREPYEQYF.